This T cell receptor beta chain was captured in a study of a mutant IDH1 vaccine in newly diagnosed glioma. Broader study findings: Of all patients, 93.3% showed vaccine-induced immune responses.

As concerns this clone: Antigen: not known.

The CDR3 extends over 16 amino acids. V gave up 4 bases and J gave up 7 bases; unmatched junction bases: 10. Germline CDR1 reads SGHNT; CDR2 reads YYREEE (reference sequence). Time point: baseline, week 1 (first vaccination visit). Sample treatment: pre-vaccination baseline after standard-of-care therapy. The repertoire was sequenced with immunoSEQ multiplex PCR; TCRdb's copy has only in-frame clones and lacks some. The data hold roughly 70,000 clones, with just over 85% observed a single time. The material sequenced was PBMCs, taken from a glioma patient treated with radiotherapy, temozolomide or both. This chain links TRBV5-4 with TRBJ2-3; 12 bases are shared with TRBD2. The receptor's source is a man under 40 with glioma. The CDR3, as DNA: TGTGCCAGCAGCGGGGGGGGACTAGCGGGCCTGTATACGCAGTATTTT. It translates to CASSGGGLAGLYTQYF.